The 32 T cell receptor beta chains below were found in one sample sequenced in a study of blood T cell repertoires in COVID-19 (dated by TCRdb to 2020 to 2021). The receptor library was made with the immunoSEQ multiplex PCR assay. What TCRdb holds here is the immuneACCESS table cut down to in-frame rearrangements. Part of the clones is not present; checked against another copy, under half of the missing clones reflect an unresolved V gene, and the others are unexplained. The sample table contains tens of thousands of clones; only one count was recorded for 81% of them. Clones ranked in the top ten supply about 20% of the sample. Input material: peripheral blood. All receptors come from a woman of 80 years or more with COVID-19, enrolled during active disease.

This CDR3 reads CASSTSSGQGISNQPQHF. The CDR3, as DNA: TGTGCCAGCAGTACCTCCTCGGGACAGGGAATAAGCAATCAGCCCCAGCATTTT. J is TRBJ1-5 and V is TRBV6-2 or TRBV6-3, with 9 bases aligning to TRBD1. Germline lookup yields CDR1 MNHEY and CDR2 SVGEGT. The CDR3 has 18 residues. Trimming cost V 5 bases and J 1 base; bases outside gene matches: 12.

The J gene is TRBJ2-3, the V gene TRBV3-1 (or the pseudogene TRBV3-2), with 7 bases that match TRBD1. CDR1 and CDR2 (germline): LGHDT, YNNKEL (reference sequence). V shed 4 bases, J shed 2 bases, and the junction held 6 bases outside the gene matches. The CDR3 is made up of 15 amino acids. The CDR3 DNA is TGTGCCAGCAGCCCGGGGACAGTCTTCACAGATACGCAGTATTTT. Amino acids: CASSPGTVFTDTQYF.

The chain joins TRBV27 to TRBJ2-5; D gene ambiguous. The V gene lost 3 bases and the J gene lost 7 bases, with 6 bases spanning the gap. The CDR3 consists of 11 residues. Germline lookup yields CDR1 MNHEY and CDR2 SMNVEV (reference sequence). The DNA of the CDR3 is TGTGCCAGCAGTTTTTCCGGGACCCAGTACTTC. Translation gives CASSFSGTQYF.

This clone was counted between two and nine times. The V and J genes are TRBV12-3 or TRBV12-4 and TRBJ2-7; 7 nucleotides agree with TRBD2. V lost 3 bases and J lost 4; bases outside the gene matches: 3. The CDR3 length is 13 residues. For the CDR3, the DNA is TGTGCCAGCAGTTTGTGGCGGGAGTACGAGCAGTACTTC. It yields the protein CASSLWREYEQYF.

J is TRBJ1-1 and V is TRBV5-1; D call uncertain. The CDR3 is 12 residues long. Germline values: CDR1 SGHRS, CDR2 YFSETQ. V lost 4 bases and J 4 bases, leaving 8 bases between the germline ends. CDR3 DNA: TGCGCCAGCAGCAAACGGGGCACTGAAGCTTTCTTT. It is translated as CASSKRGTEAFF.

This chain's CDR3 is CASSLAGVWYEQYF. The CDR3 bases are TGTGCCAGCAGCTTAGCGGGAGTATGGTACGAGCAGTACTTC. J is TRBJ2-7 and V is TRBV7-2; TRBD2 might be the D (5 bases). Between the trimmed V and J ends, which lost 0 bases and 4 bases, there was a span of 10 bases. Germline V gene data show CDR1 as SGHTA and CDR2 as FQGNSA. The CDR3 is 14 amino acids.

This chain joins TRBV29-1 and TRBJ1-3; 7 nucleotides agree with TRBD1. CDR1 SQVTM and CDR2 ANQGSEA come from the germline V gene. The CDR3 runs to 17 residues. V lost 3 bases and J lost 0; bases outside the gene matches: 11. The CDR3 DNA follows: TGCAGCGTTGAGGACAGGACTGAACTCTCCTCTGGAAACACCATATATTTT. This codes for CSVEDRTELSSGNTIYF.

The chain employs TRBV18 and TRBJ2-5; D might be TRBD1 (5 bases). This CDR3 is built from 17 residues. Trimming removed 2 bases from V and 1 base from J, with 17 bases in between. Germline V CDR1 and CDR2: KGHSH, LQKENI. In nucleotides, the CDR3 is TGTGCCAGCTCACCAATGTTGCAGGCGACAGCCCAAGAGACCCAGTACTTC. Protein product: CASSPMLQATAQETQYF.

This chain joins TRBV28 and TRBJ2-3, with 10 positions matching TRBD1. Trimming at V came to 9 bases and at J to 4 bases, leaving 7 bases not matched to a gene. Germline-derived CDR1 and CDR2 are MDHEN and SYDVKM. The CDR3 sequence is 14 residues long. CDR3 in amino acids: CARASGQGADTQYF. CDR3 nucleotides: TGTGCCAGGGCCTCCGGACAGGGGGCAGATACGCAGTATTTT.

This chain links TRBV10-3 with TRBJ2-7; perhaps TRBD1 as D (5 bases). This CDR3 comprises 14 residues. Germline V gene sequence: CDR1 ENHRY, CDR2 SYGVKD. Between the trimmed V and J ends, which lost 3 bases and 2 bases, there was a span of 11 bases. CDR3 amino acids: CAISDGASTYEQYF. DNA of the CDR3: TGTGCCATCAGTGATGGGGCCTCCACCTACGAGCAGTACTTC.

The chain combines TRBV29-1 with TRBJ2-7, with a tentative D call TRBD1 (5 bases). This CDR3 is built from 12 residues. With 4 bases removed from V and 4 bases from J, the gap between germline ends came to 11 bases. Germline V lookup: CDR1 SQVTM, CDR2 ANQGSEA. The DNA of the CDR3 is TGCAGCGTTGTTACAGGATTTTACGAGCAGTACTTC. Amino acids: CSVVTGFYEQYF.

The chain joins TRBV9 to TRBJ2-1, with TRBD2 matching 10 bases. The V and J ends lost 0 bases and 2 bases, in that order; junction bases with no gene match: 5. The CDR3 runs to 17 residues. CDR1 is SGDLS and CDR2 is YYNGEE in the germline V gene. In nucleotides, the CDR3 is TGTGCCAGCAGCGTAGTAGGCCTAGCGGGAGCCTACAATGAGCAGTTCTTC. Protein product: CASSVVGLAGAYNEQFF. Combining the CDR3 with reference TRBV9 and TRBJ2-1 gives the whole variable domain DSGVTQTPKHLITATGQRVTLRCSPRSGDLSVYWYQQSLDQGLQFLIQYYNGEERAKGNILERFSAQQFPDLHSELNLSSLELGDSALYFCASSVVGLAGAYNEQFFGPGTRLTVL.

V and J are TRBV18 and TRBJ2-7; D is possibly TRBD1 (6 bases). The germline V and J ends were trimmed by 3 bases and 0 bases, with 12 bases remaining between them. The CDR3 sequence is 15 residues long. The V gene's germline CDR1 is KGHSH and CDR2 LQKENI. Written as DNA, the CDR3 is TGTGCCAGCTCACCGGGGGCCCGAAGCTCCTACGAGCAGTACTTC. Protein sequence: CASSPGARSSYEQYF.

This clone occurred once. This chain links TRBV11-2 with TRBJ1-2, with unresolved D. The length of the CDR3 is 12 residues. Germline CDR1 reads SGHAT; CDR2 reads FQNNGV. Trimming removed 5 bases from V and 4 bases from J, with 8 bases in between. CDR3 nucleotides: TGTGCCAGCAGCGGAGGGATCTATGGCTACACCTTC. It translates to CASSGGIYGYTF.

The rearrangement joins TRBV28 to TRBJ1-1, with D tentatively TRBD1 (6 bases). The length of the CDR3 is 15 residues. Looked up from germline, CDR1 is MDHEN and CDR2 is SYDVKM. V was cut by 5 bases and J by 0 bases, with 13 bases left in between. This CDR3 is CASSSQGILNTEAFF. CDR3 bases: TGTGCCAGCAGTAGTCAGGGGATACTGAACACTGAAGCTTTCTTT.

The CDR3: CARRGRTSGANVLTF. The DNA for the CDR3 is TGTGCCCGCAGGGGCAGAACCTCTGGGGCCAACGTCCTGACTTTC. This chain joins TRBV30 and TRBJ2-6; tentatively, D is TRBD1 (6 bases). Trimming took off 8 bases at V and 0 bases at J, with 14 bases between the two ends. This CDR3 is 15 amino acids long. CDR1 and CDR2 from the germline V gene are GTSNPN and SVGIG (reference sequence).

The DNA of the CDR3 is TGCAGCGCCGTGGACAGGGGGCGATACAATGAGCAGTTCTTC. Protein sequence: CSAVDRGRYNEQFF. The chain is built from TRBV29-1 and TRBJ2-1, with TRBD1 identical over 11 bases. The germline V gene encodes CDR1 SQVTM and CDR2 ANQGSEA. There are 14 residues in the CDR3. V shed 7 bases and J 4 bases; nucleotides not matched to a gene: 6.

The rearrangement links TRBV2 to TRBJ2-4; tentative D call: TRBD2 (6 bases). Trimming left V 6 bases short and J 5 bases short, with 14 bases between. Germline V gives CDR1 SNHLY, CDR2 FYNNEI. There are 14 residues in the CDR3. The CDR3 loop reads CASRWAGSENIQYF. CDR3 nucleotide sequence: TGTGCCAGCAGGTGGGCGGGATCGGAAAACATTCAGTACTTC.

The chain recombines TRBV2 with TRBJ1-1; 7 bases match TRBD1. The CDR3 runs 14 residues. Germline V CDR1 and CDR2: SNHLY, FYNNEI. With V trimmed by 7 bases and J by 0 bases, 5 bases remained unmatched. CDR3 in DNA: TGTGCCAGCAAGGACAGGCCGATGAACACTGAAGCTTTCTTT. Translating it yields CASKDRPMNTEAFF.

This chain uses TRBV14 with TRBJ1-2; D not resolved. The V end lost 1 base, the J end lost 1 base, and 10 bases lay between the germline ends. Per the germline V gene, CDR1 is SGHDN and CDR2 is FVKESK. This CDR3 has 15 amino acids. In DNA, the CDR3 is TGTGCCAGCAGCCAAGTGGGCACAGTTAACTATGGCTACACCTTC. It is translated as CASSQVGTVNYGYTF.

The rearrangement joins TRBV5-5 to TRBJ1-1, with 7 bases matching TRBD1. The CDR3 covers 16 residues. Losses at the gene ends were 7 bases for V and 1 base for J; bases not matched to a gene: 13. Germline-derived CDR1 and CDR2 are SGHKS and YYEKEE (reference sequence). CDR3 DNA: TGTGCCAGCGCCAGGGACAGCTCCTTTGGGAACACTGAAGCTTTCTTT. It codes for CASARDSSFGNTEAFF.

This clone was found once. The CDR3 here is CASSRLADTTNNEQFF. The CDR3 nucleotides are TGTGCCAGCAGCCGACTAGCGGACACAACCAACAATGAGCAGTTCTTC. V usage is TRBV14 and J usage is TRBJ2-1; the match to TRBD2 covers 9 bases. The CDR3 is 16 amino acids. Losses at the gene ends were 4 bases for V and 5 bases for J; bases not matched to a gene: 9. Germline CDR1 SGHDN, CDR2 FVKESK.

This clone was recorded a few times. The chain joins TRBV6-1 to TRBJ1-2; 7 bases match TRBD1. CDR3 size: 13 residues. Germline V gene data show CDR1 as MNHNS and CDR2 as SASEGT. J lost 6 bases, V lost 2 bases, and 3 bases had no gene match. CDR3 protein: CASSEQGDNGYTF. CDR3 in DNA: TGTGCCAGCAGTGAACAGGGGGACAATGGCTACACCTTC.

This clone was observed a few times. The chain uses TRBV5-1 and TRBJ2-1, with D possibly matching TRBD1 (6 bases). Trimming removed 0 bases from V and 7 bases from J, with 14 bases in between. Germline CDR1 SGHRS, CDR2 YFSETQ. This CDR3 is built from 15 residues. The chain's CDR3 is CASSLDRDRINEQFF. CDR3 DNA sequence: TGCGCCAGCAGCTTGGACAGGGATCGGATTAATGAGCAGTTCTTC.

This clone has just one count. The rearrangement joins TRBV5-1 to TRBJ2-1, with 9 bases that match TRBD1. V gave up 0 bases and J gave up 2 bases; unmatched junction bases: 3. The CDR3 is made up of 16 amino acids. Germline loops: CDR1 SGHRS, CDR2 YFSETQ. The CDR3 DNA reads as TGCGCCAGCAGCTTGGAAGGGACAGGGCCCTACAATGAGCAGTTCTTC. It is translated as CASSLEGTGPYNEQFF.

The CDR3 region is CATSRRRTGLNEQYF. The CDR3 nucleotides are TGTGCCACCAGCAGACGAAGGACAGGGTTGAACGAGCAGTACTTC. The rearrangement uses TRBV15 and TRBJ2-7; 8 nucleotides align to TRBD1. Germline CDR1 LNHNV, CDR2 YYDKDF (reference sequence). V gave up 2 bases and J gave up 5 bases; unmatched junction bases: 8. CDR3 size: 15 residues.

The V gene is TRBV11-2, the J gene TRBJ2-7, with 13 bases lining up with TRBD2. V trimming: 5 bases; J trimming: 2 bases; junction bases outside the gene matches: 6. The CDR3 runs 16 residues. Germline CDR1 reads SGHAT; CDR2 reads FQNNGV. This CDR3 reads CASSVGTSGIAYEQYF. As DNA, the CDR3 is TGTGCCAGCAGCGTAGGGACTAGCGGGATTGCCTACGAGCAGTACTTC.

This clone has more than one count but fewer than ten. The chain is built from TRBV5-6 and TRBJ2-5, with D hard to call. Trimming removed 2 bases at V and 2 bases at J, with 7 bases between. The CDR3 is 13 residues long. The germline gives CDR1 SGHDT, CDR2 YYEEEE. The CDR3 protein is CASSLGRQETQYF. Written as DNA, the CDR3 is TGTGCCAGCAGCTTAGGCAGGCAAGAGACCCAGTACTTC.

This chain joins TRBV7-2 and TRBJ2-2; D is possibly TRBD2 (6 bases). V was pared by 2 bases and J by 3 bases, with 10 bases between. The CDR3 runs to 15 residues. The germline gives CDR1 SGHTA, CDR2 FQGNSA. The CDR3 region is CASSLLADHTGELFF. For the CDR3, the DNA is TGTGCCAGCAGCTTATTAGCGGACCACACCGGGGAGCTGTTTTTT.

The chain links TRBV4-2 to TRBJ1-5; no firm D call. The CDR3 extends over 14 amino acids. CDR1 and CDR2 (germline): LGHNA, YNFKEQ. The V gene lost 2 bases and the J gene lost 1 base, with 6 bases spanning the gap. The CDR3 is CASSQPGSNQPQHF. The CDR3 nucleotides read TGTGCCAGCAGCCAACCGGGGAGCAATCAGCCCCAGCATTTT.

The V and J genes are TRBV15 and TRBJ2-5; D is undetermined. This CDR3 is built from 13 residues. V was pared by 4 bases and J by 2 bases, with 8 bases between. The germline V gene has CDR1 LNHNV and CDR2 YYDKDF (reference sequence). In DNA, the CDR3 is TGTGCCACCAGCAACCAGGTTCAAGAGACCCAGTACTTC. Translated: CATSNQVQETQYF.

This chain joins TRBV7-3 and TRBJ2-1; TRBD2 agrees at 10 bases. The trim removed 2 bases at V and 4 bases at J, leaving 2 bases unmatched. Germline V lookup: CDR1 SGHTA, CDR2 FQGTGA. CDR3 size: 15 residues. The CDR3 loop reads CASSLLAGEYNEQFF. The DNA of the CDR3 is TGTGCCAGCAGCTTACTAGCGGGGGAGTACAATGAGCAGTTCTTC.